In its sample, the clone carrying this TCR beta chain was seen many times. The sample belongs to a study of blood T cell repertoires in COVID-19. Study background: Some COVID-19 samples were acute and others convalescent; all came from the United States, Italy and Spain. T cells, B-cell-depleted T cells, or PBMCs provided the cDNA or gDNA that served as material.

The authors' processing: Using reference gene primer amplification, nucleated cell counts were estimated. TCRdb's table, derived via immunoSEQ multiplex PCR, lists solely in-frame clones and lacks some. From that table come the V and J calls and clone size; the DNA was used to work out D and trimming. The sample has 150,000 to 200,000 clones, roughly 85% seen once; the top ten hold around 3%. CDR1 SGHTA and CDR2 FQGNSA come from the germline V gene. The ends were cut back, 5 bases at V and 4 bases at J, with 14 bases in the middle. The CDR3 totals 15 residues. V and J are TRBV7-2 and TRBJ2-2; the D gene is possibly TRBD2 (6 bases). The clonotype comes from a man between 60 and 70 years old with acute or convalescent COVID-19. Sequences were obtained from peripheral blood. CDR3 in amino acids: CASSTRHGSTGELFF. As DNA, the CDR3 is TGTGCCAGCAGCACACGCCACGGGAGCACCGGGGAGCTGTTTTTT.